This TCR beta chain was obtained from a study of blood T cell repertoires in COVID-19 (dated by TCRdb to about 2020). Study-level background: Samples from collaborators originated in the United States, Italy and Spain and spanned both the acute and convalescent phases of COVID-19. Sample metadata almost always included a de-identified subject ID, COVID-19 status, age in years and sex. Subjects who had been exposed to COVID-19, were actively infected with it, or had recovered from it provided the deeply sampled blood TCRbeta repertoires that made up the dataset. Samples were obtained from the ongoing ImmuneRACE study (first 160 participants) and from 1,200 or so subjects provided by 6 global collaborators. The material from the prospective study consisted of cDNA or gDNA derived from T cells, B-cell-depleted T cells, or PBMCs. A freely available public database, intended as a resource for researchers studying the immune response to SARS-CoV-2, is where the repertoires were released. Where available, HLA class I and class II types were obtained from metadata supplied by the sample provider rather than from assay-based typing. The study at large found these results: The quantity of clinical and demographic metadata differed by source and by participant and was supplied without curation.

TCRbeta CDR3 regions were amplified from genomic DNA using the immunoSEQ Assay, a bias-controlled multiplex PCR. As for the original processing: The number of nucleated cells in each sample was estimated from the amplification of reference gene primers within the assay. To quantify the absolute abundance of each unique TCRbeta CDR3 rearrangement, sequence reads were collapsed and filtered. Productive Simpson clonality was computed per sample as the square root of Simpson's diversity index over productive rearrangements. TCRdb holds this immuneACCESS table with in-frame rearrangements only. Some clones are missing; in checked studies, unresolved V genes explain under half, and the rest has no known cause. D and trimming were read from the DNA, whereas the V and J calls and clone size are those reported in that table. For this sample the table gives approximately 160,000 clones, of which about nine tenths were detected only once. 18% of the sample is taken by the ten largest.

CDR1 and CDR2 are read off the germline V gene as SGHTS and YDEGEE. The junction carries 8 bases between V and J, which are trimmed by 1 base and 4 bases respectively. The CDR3 covers 14 residues, taking in both the cysteine and the phenylalanine. Only the CDR3 portion is preserved as DNA: 42 bases, with reading frame beginning at the first base. Each collaborating institution followed its own protocols to collect whole blood in K2EDTA tubes. For TCRbeta analysis, collaborators shipped samples as frozen whole blood, isolated PBMCs, or DNA extracted from either of those sample types. As regards this clone: Its antigen is not yet known. Base qualities are not provided; no much larger clone lies one nucleotide away.

Here the chain combines TRBV5-8 and TRBJ1-4; the D gene lacks a confident call. The sequence derives from a man aged 55 to 70 with active or convalescent COVID-19. Sequenced: peripheral blood. CDR3 sequence: CASSLRTNNEKLFF. The nucleotides read TGTGCCAGCAGCTTGAGAACTAATAATGAAAAACTGTTTTTT. Reference TRBV5-8 and TRBJ1-4 genes cover what lies past the CDR3, so the full variable domain is EAGVTQSPTHLIKTRGQQATLRCSPISGHTSVYWYQQALGLGLQFLLWYDEGEERNRGNFPPRFSGRQFPNYSSELNVNALELEDSALYLCASSLRTNNEKLFFGSGTQLSVL.